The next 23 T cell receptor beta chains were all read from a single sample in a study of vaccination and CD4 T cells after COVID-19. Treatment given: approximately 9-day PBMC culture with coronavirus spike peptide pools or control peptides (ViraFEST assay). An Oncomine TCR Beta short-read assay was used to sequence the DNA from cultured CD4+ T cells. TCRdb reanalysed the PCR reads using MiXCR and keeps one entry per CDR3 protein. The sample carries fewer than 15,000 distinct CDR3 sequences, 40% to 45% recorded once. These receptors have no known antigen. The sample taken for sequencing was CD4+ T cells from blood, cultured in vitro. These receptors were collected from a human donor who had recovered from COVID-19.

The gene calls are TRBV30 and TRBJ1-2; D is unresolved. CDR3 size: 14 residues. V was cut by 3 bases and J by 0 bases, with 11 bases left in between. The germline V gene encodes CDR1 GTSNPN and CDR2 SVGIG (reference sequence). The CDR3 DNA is TGTGCCTGGAGGGCACCGGGAGCTAACTATGGCTACACCTTC. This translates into CAWRAPGANYGYTF.

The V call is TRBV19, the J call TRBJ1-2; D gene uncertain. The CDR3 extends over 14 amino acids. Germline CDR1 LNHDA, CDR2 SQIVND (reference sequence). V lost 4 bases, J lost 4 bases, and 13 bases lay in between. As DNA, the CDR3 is TGTGCCAGTAGTAAACCGCCGGGCAGCTATGGCTACACCTTC. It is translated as CASSKPPGSYGYTF.

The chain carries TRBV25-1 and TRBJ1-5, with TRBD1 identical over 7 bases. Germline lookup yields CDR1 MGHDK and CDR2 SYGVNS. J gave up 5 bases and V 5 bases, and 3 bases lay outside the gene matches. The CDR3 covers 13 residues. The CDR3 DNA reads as TGTGCCAGCAGTTTGGGGACAGATCAGCCCCAGCATTTT. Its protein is CASSLGTDQPQHF. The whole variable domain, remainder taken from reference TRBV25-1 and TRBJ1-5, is EADIYQTPRYLVIGTGKKITLECSQTMGHDKMYWYQQDPGMELHLIHYSYGVNSTEKGDLSSESTVSRIRTEHFPLTLESARPSHTSQYLCASSLGTDQPQHFGDGTRLSIL.

In nucleotides, the CDR3 is TGTGCCAGCAGTGTGGACGCCCGGTTCGGGGAGCTGTTTTTT. Translating gives CASSVDARFGELFF. The chain uses TRBV6-1 and TRBJ2-2; D is unclear. Germline V gene lookup returns CDR1 MNHNS and CDR2 SASEGT. This CDR3 comprises 14 residues. The V gene lost 4 bases and the J gene lost 7 bases, with 13 bases spanning the gap.

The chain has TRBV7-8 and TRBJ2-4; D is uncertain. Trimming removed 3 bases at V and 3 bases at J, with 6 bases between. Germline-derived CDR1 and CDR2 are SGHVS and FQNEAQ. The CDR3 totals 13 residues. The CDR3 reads CASSFEDKNIQYF. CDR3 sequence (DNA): TGTGCCAGCAGCTTTGAGGACAAAAACATTCAGTACTTC.

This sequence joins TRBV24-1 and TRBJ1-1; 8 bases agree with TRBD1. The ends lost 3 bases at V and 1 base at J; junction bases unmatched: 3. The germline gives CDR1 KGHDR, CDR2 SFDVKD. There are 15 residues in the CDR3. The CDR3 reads CATSDRGTGNTEAFF. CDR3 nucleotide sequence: TGTGCCACCAGTGATCGTGGGACAGGGAACACTGAAGCTTTCTTT.

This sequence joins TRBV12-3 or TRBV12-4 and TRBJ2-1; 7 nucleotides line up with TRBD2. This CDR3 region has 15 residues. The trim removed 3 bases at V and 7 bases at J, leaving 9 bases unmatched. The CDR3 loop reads CASSFIRLGGNEQFF. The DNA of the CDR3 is TGTGCCAGCAGTTTTATTCGACTGGGAGGGAATGAGCAGTTCTTC.

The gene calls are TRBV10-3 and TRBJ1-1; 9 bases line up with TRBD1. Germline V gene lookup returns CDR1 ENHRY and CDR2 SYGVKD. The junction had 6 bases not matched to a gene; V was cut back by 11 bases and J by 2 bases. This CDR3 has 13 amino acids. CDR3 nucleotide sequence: TGTGCCGCACAGGGGGCGCGAAACACTGAAGCTTTCTTT. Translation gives CAAQGARNTEAFF.

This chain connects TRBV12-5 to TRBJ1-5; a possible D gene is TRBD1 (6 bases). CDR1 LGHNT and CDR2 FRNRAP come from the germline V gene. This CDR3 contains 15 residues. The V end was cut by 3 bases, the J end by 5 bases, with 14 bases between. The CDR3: CASGFVAGGDQPQHF. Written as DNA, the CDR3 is TGTGCTAGTGGTTTTGTGGCCGGGGGCGATCAGCCCCAGCATTTT.

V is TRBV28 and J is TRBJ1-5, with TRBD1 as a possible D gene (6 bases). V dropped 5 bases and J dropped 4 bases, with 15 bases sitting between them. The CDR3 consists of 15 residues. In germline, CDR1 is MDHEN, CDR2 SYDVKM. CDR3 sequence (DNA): TGTGCCAGCAGTACTCGGGGGCCGATTAATCAGCCCCAGCATTTT. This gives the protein CASSTRGPINQPQHF.

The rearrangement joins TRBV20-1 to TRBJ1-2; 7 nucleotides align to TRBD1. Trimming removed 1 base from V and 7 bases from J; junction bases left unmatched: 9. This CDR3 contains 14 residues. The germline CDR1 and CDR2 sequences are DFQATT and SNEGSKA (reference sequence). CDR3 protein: CSARVPDRVGGYTF. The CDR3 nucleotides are TGCAGTGCTAGAGTTCCCGACAGGGTGGGTGGCTACACCTTC.

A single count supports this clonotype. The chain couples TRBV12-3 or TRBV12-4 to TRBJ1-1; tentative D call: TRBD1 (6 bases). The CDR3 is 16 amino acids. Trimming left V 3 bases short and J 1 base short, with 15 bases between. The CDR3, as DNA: TGTGCCAGCAGTTTGCGGGGAGGCAGGGGGAACACTGAAGCTTTCTTT. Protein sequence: CASSLRGGRGNTEAFF.

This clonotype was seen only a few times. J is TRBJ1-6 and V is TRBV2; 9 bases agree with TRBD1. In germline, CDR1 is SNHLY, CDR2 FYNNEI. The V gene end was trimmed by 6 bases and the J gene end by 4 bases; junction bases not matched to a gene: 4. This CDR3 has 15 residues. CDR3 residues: CASSEGQGYNSPLHF. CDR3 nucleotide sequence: TGTGCCAGCAGCGAGGGACAGGGATATAATTCACCCCTCCACTTT.

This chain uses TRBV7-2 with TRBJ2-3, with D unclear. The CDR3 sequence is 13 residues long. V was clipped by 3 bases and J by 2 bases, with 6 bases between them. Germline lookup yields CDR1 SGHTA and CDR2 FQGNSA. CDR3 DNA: TGTGCCAGCAGCTTTAAGTACACAGATACGCAGTATTTT. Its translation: CASSFKYTDTQYF. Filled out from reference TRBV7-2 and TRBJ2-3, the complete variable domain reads GAGVSQSPSNKVTEKGKDVELRCDPISGHTALYWYRQSLGQGLEFLIYFQGNSAPDKSGLPSDRFSAERTGGSVSTLTIQRTQQEDSAVYLCASSFKYTDTQYFGPGTRLTVL.

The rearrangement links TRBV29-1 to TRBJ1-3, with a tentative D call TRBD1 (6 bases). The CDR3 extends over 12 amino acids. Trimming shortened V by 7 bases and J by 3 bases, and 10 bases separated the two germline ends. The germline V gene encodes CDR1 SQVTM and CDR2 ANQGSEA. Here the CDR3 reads CSGGQLGNTIYF. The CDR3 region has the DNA TGCAGCGGTGGACAGCTTGGAAACACCATATATTTT. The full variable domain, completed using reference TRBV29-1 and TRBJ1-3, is SAVISQKPSRDICQRGTSLTIQCQVDSQVTMMFWYRQQPGQSLTLIATANQGSEATYESGFVIDKFPISRPNLTFSTLTVSNMSPEDSSIYLCSGGQLGNTIYFGEGSWLTVV.

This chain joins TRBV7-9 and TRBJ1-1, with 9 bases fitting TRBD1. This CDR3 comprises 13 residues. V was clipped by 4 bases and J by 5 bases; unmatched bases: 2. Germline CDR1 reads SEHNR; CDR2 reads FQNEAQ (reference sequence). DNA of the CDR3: TGTGCCAGCAGCTGGACAGGGGAAACTGAAGCTTTCTTT. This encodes CASSWTGETEAFF. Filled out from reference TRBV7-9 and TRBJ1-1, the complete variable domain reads DTGVSQNPRHKITKRGQNVTFRCDPISEHNRLYWYRQTLGQGPEFLTYFQNEAQLEKSRLLSDRFSAERPKGSFSTLEIQRTEQGDSAMYLCASSWTGETEAFFGQGTRLTVV.

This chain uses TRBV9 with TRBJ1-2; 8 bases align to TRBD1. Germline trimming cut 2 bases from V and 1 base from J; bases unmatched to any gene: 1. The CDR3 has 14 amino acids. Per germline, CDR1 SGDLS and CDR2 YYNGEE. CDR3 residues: CASSVGQGNYGYTF. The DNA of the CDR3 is TGTGCCAGCAGCGTCGGACAGGGTAACTATGGCTACACCTTC.

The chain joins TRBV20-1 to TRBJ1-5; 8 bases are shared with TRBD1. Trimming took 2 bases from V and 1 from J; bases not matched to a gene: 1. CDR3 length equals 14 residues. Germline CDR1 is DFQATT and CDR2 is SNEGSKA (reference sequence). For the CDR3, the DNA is TGCAGTGCTAGACAGGGGGCAAGCAATCAGCCCCAGCATTTT. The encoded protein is CSARQGASNQPQHF.

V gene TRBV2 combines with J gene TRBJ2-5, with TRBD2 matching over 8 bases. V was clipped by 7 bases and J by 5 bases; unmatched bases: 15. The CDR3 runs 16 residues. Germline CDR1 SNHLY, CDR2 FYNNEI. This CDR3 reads CASTGVAGPQGETQYF. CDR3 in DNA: TGTGCCAGCACGGGGGTAGCGGGACCCCAGGGGGAGACCCAGTACTTC.

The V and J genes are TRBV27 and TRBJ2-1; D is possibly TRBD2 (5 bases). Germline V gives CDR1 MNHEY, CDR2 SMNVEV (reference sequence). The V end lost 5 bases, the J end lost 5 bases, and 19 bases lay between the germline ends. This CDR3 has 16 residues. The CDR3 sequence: CASSLLRGLNNNEQFF. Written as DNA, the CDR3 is TGTGCCAGCAGTCTCCTCCGAGGACTGAACAACAATGAGCAGTTCTTC.

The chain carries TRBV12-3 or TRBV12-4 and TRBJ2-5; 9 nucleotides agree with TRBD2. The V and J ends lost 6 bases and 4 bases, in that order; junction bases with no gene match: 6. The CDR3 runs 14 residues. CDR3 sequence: CASSDSSGAETQYF. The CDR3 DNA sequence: TGTGCCAGCAGCGATTCTAGCGGGGCAGAGACCCAGTACTTC.

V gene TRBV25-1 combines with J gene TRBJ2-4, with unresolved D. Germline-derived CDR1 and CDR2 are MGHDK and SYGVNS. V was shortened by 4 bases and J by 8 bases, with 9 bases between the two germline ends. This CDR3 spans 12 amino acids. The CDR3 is CASSGRVDIQYF. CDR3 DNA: TGTGCCAGCAGTGGAAGGGTGGACATTCAGTACTTC.

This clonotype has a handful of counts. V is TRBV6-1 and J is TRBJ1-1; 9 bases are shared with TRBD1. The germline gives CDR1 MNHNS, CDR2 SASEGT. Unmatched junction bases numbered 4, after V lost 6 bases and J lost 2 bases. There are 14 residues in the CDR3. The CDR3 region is CASRWDRVNTEAFF. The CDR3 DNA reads TGTGCCAGCAGGTGGGACAGGGTCAACACTGAAGCTTTCTTT.